The 7 T cell receptor beta chains below were found in one sample sequenced in a study of T cell changes during pregnancy in multiple sclerosis. Profiled with immunoSEQ multiplex PCR; TCRdb holds only in-frame clones, not every one. The sample lists tens of thousands of clones; approximately 92% were seen once. The starting material was CD4+ T cells from peripheral blood mononuclear cells, obtained in the third trimester of pregnancy. These TCRs come from a female donor with multiple sclerosis, enrolled in a pregnancy study.

V usage is TRBV2 and J usage is TRBJ2-5, with D possibly matching TRBD2 (5 bases). Deletions cut 8 bases from V and 5 bases from J, with 18 bases between. CDR3 length equals 14 residues. Germline assignment: CDR1 SNHLY and CDR2 FYNNEI. Here the CDR3 DNA reads TGTGCCAGCGGAGTGGTACCAGGCGGGGAGACCCAGTACTTC. Translation: CASGVVPGGETQYF.

The chain carries TRBV7-6 and TRBJ2-7; 10 bases map to TRBD2. Germline assignment: CDR1 SGHVS and CDR2 FNYEAQ. This CDR3 has 15 residues. V was pared by 0 bases and J by 2 bases, with 1 base of the junction left unmatched. The CDR3 nucleotides are TGTGCCAGCAGCTTAGCTAGCGGGGGGACCTACGAGCAGTACTTC. It codes for CASSLASGGTYEQYF.

The CDR3 region is CASSQDGRRGSGYTF. The CDR3 coding sequence is TGCGCCAGCAGCCAAGATGGCAGGAGGGGCAGTGGCTACACCTTC. The rearrangement uses TRBV4-3 and TRBJ1-2; possible D gene TRBD1, 5 bases. The CDR3 runs to 15 residues. The V end was cut by 0 bases, the J end by 7 bases, with 15 bases between. CDR1 is LGHNA, CDR2 YSLEER, per germline.

This chain connects TRBV4-2 to TRBJ2-3, with 7 positions matching TRBD1. V lost 4 bases, J lost 3 bases, and 4 bases stayed unmatched. The CDR3 runs to 14 residues. Germline V CDR1 and CDR2: LGHNA, YNFKEQ. CDR3 sequence: CASSPGQVTDTQYF. As DNA, the CDR3 is TGTGCCAGCAGCCCTGGACAGGTGACAGATACGCAGTATTTT.

This clone occurred once. Written as DNA, the CDR3 is TGTGCCAGCAGCTTATCCCCGGGAGGGAACACTGAAGCTTTCTTT. Its protein is CASSLSPGGNTEAFF. This sequence joins TRBV5-5 and TRBJ1-1; no definite D call. The CDR3 consists of 15 residues. The V and J ends lost 2 bases and 1 base respectively, with 12 bases between them. The germline gives CDR1 SGHKS, CDR2 YYEKEE (reference sequence).

The chain combines TRBV4-1 with TRBJ2-5; 9 bases agree with TRBD1. V lost 4 bases, J lost 5 bases, and 11 bases stayed unmatched. CDR3 length equals 16 residues. Germline loops: CDR1 MGHRA, CDR2 YSYEKL. The CDR3 DNA reads as TGCGCCAGCAGCCGTGTGACAGGGGGGAACGAGGAGACCCAGTACTTC. Encoded protein: CASSRVTGGNEETQYF.

The J gene is TRBJ1-2, the V gene TRBV19, with D unclear. The V and J ends lost 7 bases and 5 bases respectively, with 26 bases between them. Germline assignment: CDR1 LNHDA and CDR2 SQIVND (reference sequence). The CDR3 consists of 17 residues. The CDR3 region has the DNA TGTGCCAGTATACGGCAGCGATCCCCACCCGGGTTTTATGGCTACACCTTC. Amino acids: CASIRQRSPPGFYGYTF.